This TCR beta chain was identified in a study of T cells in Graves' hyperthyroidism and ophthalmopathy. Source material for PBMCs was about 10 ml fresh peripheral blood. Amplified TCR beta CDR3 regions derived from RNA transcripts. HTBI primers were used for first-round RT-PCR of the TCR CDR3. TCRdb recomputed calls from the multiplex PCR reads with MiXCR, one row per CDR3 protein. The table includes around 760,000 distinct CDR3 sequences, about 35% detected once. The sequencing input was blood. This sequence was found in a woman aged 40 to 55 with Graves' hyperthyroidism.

The chain's CDR3 is CASSDREGLYNEQFF. CDR3 DNA: TGTGCCAGCAGCGATCGGGAGGGGCTCTACAATGAGCAGTTCTTC. The chain links TRBV7-9 to TRBJ2-7; 8 bases match TRBD2. The DNA end is more similar to TRBJ2-1, so the J call may be wrong. The V gene's germline CDR1 is SEHNR and CDR2 FQNEAQ (reference sequence). This CDR3 comprises 15 residues.